The rows below give T cell receptor beta chains drawn from one sample of a study of blood T cell repertoires in COVID-19. Method: immunoSEQ multiplex PCR; TCRdb's copy keeps in-frame clones and lacks some. The data contain hundreds of thousands of clones, roughly 88% of them seen just once; the ten biggest clones take up under 1.5%. Sequenced material: peripheral blood. The receptors shown here come from a woman between 25 and 40 years old with active or convalescent COVID-19. The CDR3 runs from the conserved cysteine through the conserved F or W. The D gene is left open where the match is weak. Size is omitted from some rows. Given values are once, few, many or a class for expanded clones.

size | D | J | V | CDR3 | DNA
. | TRBD2 | TRBJ2-1 | TRBV7-9 | CASSSEGLAYNEQFF | TGTGCCAGCAGCTCCGAAGGACTAGCCTACAATGAGCAGTTCTTC
. | . | TRBJ1-5 | TRBV4-2 | CASSQEVGSYSNQPQHF | TGTGCCAGCAGCCAAGAGGTGGGCAGCTATAGCAATCAGCCCCAGCATTTT
. | . | TRBJ1-1 | TRBV3-1/TRBV3-2 | CASSQERETAWDTEAFF | TGTGCCAGCAGCCAAGAACGGGAGACCGCCTGGGACACTGAAGCTTTCTTT
once | TRBD1 | TRBJ1-1 | TRBV4-1 | CASSQGTGYWENTEAFF | TGCGCCAGCAGCCAAGGGACAGGGTATTGGGAAAACACTGAAGCTTTCTTT
. | . | TRBJ2-5 | TRBV5-4 | CASSLAPSPLRLETQYF | TGTGCCAGCAGCTTGGCGCCGTCTCCGCTACGATTGGAGACCCAGTACTTC
. | . | TRBJ2-7 | TRBV13 | CASSLEGHDGPLAYEQYF | TGTGCCAGCAGCTTAGAGGGGCACGATGGTCCCTTGGCCTACGAGCAGTACTTC
once | TRBD1 | TRBJ2-2 | TRBV5-1 | CASSLALTGGAFDTGELFF | TGCGCCAGCAGCTTGGCCCTTACAGGGGGCGCGTTCGACACCGGGGAGCTGTTTTTT
. | . | TRBJ1-6 | TRBV5-8 | CASSLRGIESPLHF | TGTGCCAGCAGCCTCAGGGGTATAGAATCACCCCTCCACTTT
. | . | TRBJ2-7 | TRBV11-2 | CASSLAGSAYEQYF | TGTGCCAGCAGCTTAGCGGGGAGTGCCTACGAGCAGTACTTC
once | TRBD1 | TRBJ1-1 | TRBV2 | CASRVWTGVNTEAFF | TGTGCCAGCAGAGTCTGGACAGGGGTGAACACTGAAGCTTTCTTT
. | . | TRBJ1-1 | TRBV27 | CASSLGSGYTEAFF | TGTGCCAGCAGCCTAGGGTCAGGGTACACTGAAGCTTTCTTT
. | TRBD1 | TRBJ1-2 | TRBV5-4 | CASSPPGQEAPNYGYTF | TGTGCCAGCAGCCCGCCGGGACAGGAGGCGCCTAACTATGGCTACACCTTC
. | . | TRBJ1-2 | TRBV19 | CASSLKTGANYGYTF | TGTGCCAGTAGTCTTAAGACAGGAGCTAACTATGGCTACACCTTC